Here is one T cell receptor beta chain with its context. Germline V CDR1 and CDR2: MNHEY, SVGAGI. The CDR3 is made up of 15 amino acids. V was clipped by 5 bases and J by 4 bases, with 14 bases between them. Sequenced by immunoSEQ multiplex PCR; TCRdb stores in-frame clones only, minus some. The sample has 70,000 to 85,000 clones, approximately 94% seen once. The record originates from a study of OX40 agonist ivuxolimab in advanced cancers. Study-level background: Ivuxolimab, which is an agonistic anti-OX40 (CD134) antibody, was administered to the patients. Ivuxolimab, which patients received intravenously every 2 weeks, was dosed at 0.01 to 10 mg/kg.

This TCR derives from an adult with an advanced solid tumor such as melanoma, head and neck, liver or kidney cancer. The chain uses TRBV6-5 and TRBJ2-2; D is possibly TRBD2 (5 bases). Specimen: CD4+ or CD8+ T cells sorted from blood, collected in a trial of the OX40 agonist ivuxolimab. The CDR3 bases are TGTGCCAGCAGTCGTCAGCGGATTGTCACCGGGGAGCTGTTTTTT. Its protein product is CASSRQRIVTGELFF.